This note documents a single T cell receptor beta chain sequence. Its antigen is undetermined. This specimen comes from a study of T cell repertoires in cytomegalovirus infection. Overall study context: CMV infection and matching HLA type were both indicated by public TCR beta signatures.

Study-level results: The cumulative frequency of public TCR beta families distinguished individuals who carried CMV together with the relevant HLA.

MiXCR, run by TCRdb on the reads, gives a single entry per CDR3 protein. The table has about 920,000 distinct CDR3 sequences, approximately 31% seen once. The V end was cut by 5 bases, the J end by 2 bases, with 14 bases between. There are 15 residues in the CDR3. Germline values: CDR1 SGHNT, CDR2 YENEEA. Sequences were derived from cultured CD8+ T cells from PBMCs, sampled from culture after CMV antigen stimulation. This chain uses TRBV11-3 with TRBJ2-3; a weak D match, TRBD2 (5 bases). The sequence was collected from a human donor in good health (CMV status not recorded). Some clones in this sample may be carry-over from other donors' samples. CDR3 amino acids: CASSPEGGNTDTQYF. The CDR3 coding sequence is TGTGCCAGCAGCCCCGAAGGAGGAAACACAGATACGCAGTATTTT.